This T cell receptor (beta chain) was recovered during a study of OX40 agonist ivuxolimab in advanced cancers. For context, the study as a whole: The costimulatory receptor OX40 (CD134) was targeted by ivuxolimab, a fully human IgG2 agonistic monoclonal antibody. Intravenous ivuxolimab was administered to patients every 2 weeks at six dose levels: 0.01, 0.1, 0.3, 1.5, 3 and 10 mg/kg. Of the 50 to 55 dose-escalation patients, hepatocellular carcinoma was present in roughly 19, melanoma in roughly 15, renal cell carcinoma in 9 and head and neck cancer in 9. In the dose-escalation cohort, 82.7% of patients were male, and the mean age was approximately 60 years, with a range of about 23 to 85. Patients were allowed to have had prior anti-PD-1, anti-PD-L1 or anti-CTLA-4 therapy, and around two fifths of the dose-escalation patients had been treated with checkpoint inhibitors. Partial responses were achieved by three dose-escalation patients, of whom one had hepatocellular carcinoma and two had cutaneous melanoma. The purpose of peripheral TCRbeta sequencing was to test whether ivuxolimab changed TCR sequence diversity and led to clonal T-cell expansion. The paper covers the monotherapy dose-escalation part of the phase I ivuxolimab trial, which included N of about 51 patients. Overall results and qualifications from the work: The antigen specificity of the peripheral T cells that underwent clonal expansion was not determined. In the 0.1-3.0 mg/kg groups, partial responders were among the patients with the lowest normalized peripheral clonal expansion, particularly in CD8+ T cells. Low levels of normalized T-cell clonal expansion were also shown by some nonresponding patients. On average, CD8+ T cells showed more expanded clones than CD4+ T cells after ivuxolimab. At doses of 0.1 to 3.0 mg/kg, clonal expansion of both CD4+ and CD8+ blood T cells was observed from baseline to week 6.

Genomic DNA was extracted from sorted cells for sequencing of the TCRbeta CDR3 region. The immunoSEQ Assay was used for sequencing of TCRbeta CDR3 regions. What TCRdb holds here is the immuneACCESS table cut down to in-frame rearrangements. Part of the clones is not present; checked against another copy, under half of the missing clones reflect an unresolved V gene, and the others are unexplained. This sample has 61,000 or so clones in its table, and 84% of those were observed once. The biggest ten clones account for over 2% of the sample. From the cysteine through the phenylalanine, the CDR3 covers 16 amino acids. This entry keeps only the CDR3 DNA: 48 bases, framed from base 1. The germline V gene gives CDR1 as KGHSH and CDR2 as LQKENI. V is clipped by 2 bases and J by 0 bases, and the sequence between their germline boundaries is 11 bases long. Of note for this clone: Its antigen remains undetermined. Base quality data are lacking; no much larger clone is found one base away.

The trial excluded patients who had a history of autoimmune disease or were on systemic immunosuppression. Peripheral blood for TCR sequencing was collected from all dose cohorts at baseline, on cycle 4 day 1, and on cycle 7 day 1. Samples were obtained from an open-label, multicenter, first-in-human phase I dose-escalation trial of ivuxolimab. Adults with locally advanced or metastatic melanoma, renal cell carcinoma, hepatocellular carcinoma or head and neck squamous cell carcinoma were enrolled in the trial. Before TCR sequencing, CD4+ T cells and CD8+ T cells from peripheral blood were sorted into separate populations.

This TCR came from an adult with an advanced solid tumor such as melanoma, head and neck, liver or kidney cancer. The sequencing here drew on CD4+ or CD8+ T cells sorted from blood, taken in a trial of the OX40 agonist ivuxolimab. The rearrangement joined TRBV18 to TRBJ1-3; TRBD1 is perhaps the D gene, given 5 matching bases. CDR3 sequence: CASSPESGFSGNTIYF. The DNA sequence follows: TGTGCCAGCTCACCAGAGTCAGGGTTCTCTGGAAACACCATATATTTT.